The T cell receptor (beta chain) described here comes from a study of T cells after posttransplantation cyclophosphamide. The CDR3 extends over 18 amino acids. In germline, CDR1 is SEHNR, CDR2 FQNEAQ (reference sequence). J was trimmed by 3 bases and V by 4 bases; bases with no gene match: 7. Busulfan-fludarabine conditioning, marrow transplant, and cyclophosphamide on days +3 and +4 were administered. Clones were read by immunoSEQ multiplex PCR, and TCRdb kept only the in-frame ones, dropping some. The table has about 20,000 clones, about 90% seen once. Sequenced here: PBMCs, sampled after allogeneic stem cell transplant with posttransplant cyclophosphamide. This chain links TRBV7-9 with TRBJ2-2; 14 nucleotides line up with TRBD2. The TCR originated in a female patient in her 40s who received an allogeneic stem cell transplant from a related donor, was CMV-positive, and had no GVHD. Certain T cells may be donor cells from the graft. This chain's CDR3 is CASSSRTSGRPYTGELFF. Here the CDR3 DNA reads TGTGCCAGCAGCTCAAGGACTAGCGGGAGGCCTTACACCGGGGAGCTGTTTTTT.